This TCR beta chain was recorded in a study of blood T cell repertoires in COVID-19. As for the study in general: COVID-19 samples, acute and convalescent, were from the United States, Italy and Spain. From T cells, B-cell-depleted T cells, or PBMCs came the material, which was cDNA or gDNA.

Living in about two dozen US areas, the participants were between about 18 and 100 years of age. The CDR3 sequence is 12 residues long. The germline V gene has CDR1 SQVTM and CDR2 ANQGSEA. Authors' processing steps: Using reference gene primer amplification, nucleated cell counts were estimated. The assay was immunoSEQ multiplex PCR, and TCRdb's table has in-frame clones only and misses some. V and J calls and clone size are given by that table; D and trimming were obtained from the DNA. The sample consists of around 140,000 clones, approximately 84% of them appearing once. The chain combines TRBV29-1 with TRBJ2-1; 8 bases agree with TRBD2. Sequencing was carried out using PBMCs or T cells enriched from blood (not recorded which). The sequence derives from a woman aged 45-60 years with acute COVID-19. The CDR3 is CGISGTYNEQFF. DNA for the CDR3: TGCGGAATTAGCGGGACCTACAATGAGCAGTTCTTC.